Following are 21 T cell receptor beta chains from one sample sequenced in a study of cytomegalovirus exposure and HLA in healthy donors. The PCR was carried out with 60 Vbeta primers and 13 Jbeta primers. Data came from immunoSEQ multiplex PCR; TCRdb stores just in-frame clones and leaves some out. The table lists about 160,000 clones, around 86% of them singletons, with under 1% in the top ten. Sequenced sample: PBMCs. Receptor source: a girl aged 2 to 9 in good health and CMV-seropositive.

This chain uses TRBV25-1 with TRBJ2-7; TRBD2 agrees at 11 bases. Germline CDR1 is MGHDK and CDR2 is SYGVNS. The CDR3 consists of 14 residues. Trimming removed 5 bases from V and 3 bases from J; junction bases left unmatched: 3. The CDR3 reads CASSPGLAGYEQYF. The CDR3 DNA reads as TGTGCCAGCAGTCCCGGACTAGCGGGCTACGAGCAGTACTTC.

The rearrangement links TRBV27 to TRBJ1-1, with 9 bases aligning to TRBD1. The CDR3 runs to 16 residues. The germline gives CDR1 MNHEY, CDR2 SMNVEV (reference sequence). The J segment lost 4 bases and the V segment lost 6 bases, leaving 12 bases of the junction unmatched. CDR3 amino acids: CASSLYGTGLSTEAFF. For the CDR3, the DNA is TGTGCCAGCAGCCTTTACGGGACAGGGCTATCCACTGAAGCTTTCTTT.

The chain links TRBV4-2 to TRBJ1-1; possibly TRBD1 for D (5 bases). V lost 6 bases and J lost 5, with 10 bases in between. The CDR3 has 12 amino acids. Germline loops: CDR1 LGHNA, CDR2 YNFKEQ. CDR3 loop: CASSPQGTEAFF. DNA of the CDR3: TGTGCCAGCAGTCCCCAGGGTACTGAAGCTTTCTTT.

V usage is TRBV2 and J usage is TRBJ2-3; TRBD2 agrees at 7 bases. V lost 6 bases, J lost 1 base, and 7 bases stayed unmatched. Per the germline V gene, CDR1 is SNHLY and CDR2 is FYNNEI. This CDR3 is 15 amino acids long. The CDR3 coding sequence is TGTGCCAGCAGGTTGGGACTATCGCGCACAGATACGCAGTATTTT. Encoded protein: CASRLGLSRTDTQYF.

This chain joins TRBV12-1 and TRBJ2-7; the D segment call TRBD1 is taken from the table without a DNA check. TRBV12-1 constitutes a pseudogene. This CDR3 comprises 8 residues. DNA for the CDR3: TGTGCCAGCCAAAAGCAGTACTTC. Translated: CASQKQYF.

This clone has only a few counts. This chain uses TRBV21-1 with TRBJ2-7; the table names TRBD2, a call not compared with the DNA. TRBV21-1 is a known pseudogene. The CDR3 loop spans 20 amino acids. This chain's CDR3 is CASSPKPGLAGGLSRYEQYF. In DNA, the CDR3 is TGTGCCAGCAGCCCAAAGCCGGGACTAGCGGGAGGGCTTTCCCGCTACGAGCAGTACTTC.

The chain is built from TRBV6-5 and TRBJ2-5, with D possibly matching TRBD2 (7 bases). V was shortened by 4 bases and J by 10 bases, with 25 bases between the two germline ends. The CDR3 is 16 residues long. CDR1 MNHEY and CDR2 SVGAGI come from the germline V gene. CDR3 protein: CASSLGSGWDYRDQYF. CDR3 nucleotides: TGTGCCAGCAGTTTAGGGAGCGGGTGGGACTACAGGGACCAGTACTTC.

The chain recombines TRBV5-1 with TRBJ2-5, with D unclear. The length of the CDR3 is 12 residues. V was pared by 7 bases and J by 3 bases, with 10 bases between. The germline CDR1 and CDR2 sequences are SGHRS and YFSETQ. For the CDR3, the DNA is TGCGCCAGCGGAACTGGAGAAGAGACCCAGTACTTC. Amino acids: CASGTGEETQYF.

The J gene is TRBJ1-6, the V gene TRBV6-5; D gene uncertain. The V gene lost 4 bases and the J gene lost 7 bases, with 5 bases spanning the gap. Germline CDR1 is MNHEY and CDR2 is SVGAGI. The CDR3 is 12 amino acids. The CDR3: CASSSVNSPLHF. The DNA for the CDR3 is TGTGCCAGCAGTTCCGTAAATTCACCCCTCCACTTT.

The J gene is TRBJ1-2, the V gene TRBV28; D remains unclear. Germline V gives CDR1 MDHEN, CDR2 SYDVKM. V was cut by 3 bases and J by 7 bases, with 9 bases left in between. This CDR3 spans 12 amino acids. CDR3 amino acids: CASSLPVSGYTF. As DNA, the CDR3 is TGTGCCAGCAGTTTGCCAGTAAGTGGCTACACCTTC.

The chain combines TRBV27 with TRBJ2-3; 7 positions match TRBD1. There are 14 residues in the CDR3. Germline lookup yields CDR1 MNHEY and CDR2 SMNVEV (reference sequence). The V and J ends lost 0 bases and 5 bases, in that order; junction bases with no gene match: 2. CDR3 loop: CASSLSGGRDTQYF. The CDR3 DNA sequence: TGTGCCAGCAGTTTATCAGGGGGCAGAGATACGCAGTATTTT.

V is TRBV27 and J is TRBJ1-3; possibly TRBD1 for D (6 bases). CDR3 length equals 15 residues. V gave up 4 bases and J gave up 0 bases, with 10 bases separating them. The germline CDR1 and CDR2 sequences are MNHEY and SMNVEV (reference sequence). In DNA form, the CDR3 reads TGTGCCAGCAGTTCCGACAGGAGCTCTGGAAACACCATATATTTT. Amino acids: CASSSDRSSGNTIYF.

In nucleotides, the CDR3 is TGTGCCAGCAGCCAAAGCGGGATACTCACAGATACGCAGTATTTT. As protein: CASSQSGILTDTQYF. The gene calls are TRBV7-3 and TRBJ2-3, with TRBD2 matching 7 bases. CDR3 length: 15 residues. With 5 bases clipped from V and 2 bases from J, the junction kept 7 bases outside the gene matches. Germline assignment: CDR1 SGHTA and CDR2 FQGTGA.

The CDR3 here is CASSLLGQAWRNYGYTF. CDR3 nucleotides: TGTGCCAGCAGTTTACTTGGACAGGCGTGGAGGAACTATGGCTACACCTTC. V and J are TRBV28 and TRBJ1-2; 7 positions agree with TRBD1. Germline CDR1 and CDR2: MDHEN and SYDVKM. The V and J ends lost 2 bases and 2 bases, in that order; junction bases with no gene match: 11. The CDR3 runs to 17 residues.

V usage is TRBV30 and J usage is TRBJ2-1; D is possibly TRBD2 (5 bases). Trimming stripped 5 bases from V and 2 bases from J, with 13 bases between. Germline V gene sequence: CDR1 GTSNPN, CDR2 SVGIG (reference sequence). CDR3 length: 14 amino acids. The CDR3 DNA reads TGTGCCTGGGGCGAGGGCGGGCCCTACAATGAGCAGTTCTTC. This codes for CAWGEGGPYNEQFF.

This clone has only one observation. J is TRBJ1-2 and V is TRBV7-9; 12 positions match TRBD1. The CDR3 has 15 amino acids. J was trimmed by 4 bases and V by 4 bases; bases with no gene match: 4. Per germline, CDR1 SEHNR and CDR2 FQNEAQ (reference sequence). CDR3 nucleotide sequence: TGTGCCAGCAGCTCTCCGGGACAGGGGGCCTATGGCTACACCTTC. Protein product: CASSSPGQGAYGYTF.

The CDR3 bases are TGCGCCAGCAGCTTGCCCGAGGGTGTGGGTGAGCAGTTCTTC. This encodes CASSLPEGVGEQFF. The chain has TRBV5-1 and TRBJ2-1, with D tentatively TRBD2 (5 bases). CDR1 and CDR2 from the germline V gene are SGHRS and YFSETQ. The CDR3 has 14 residues. V was clipped by 1 base and J by 9 bases, with 14 bases between them.

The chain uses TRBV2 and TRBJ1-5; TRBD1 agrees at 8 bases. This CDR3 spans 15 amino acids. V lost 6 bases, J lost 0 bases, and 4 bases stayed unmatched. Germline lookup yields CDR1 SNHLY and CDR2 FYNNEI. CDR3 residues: CASRRTGYSNQPQHF. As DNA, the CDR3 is TGTGCCAGCAGGCGGACAGGGTATAGCAATCAGCCCCAGCATTTT.

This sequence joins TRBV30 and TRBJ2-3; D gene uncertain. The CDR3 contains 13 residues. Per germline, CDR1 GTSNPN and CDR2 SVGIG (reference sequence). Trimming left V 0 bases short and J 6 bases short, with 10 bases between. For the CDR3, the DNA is TGTGCCTGGAGTGTACCGGAGAGCGATACGCAGTATTTT. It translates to CAWSVPESDTQYF.

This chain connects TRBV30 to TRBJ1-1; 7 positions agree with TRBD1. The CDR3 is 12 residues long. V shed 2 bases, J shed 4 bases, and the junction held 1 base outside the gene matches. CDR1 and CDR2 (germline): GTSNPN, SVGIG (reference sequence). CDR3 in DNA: TGTGCCTGGAGTACAGGGGTCACTGAAGCTTTCTTT. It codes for CAWSTGVTEAFF.

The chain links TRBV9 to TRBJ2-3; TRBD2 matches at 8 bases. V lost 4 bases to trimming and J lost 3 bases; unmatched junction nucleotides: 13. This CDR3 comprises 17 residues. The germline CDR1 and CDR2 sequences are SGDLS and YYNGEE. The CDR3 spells CASSSSGSGSTTDTQYF. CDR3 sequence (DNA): TGTGCCAGCAGCTCCAGTGGAAGCGGGAGCACTACAGATACGCAGTATTTT. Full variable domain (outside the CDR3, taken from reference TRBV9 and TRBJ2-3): DSGVTQTPKHLITATGQRVTLRCSPRSGDLSVYWYQQSLDQGLQFLIQYYNGEERAKGNILERFSAQQFPDLHSELNLSSLELGDSALYFCASSSSGSGSTTDTQYFGPGTRLTVL.